This is a list of T cell receptor beta chains from one sample in a study of blood T cells in healthy people across ages. One entry per CDR3 protein results from TCRdb running MiXCR on the 5' RACE reads. Of approximately 400,000 distinct CDR3 sequences in the sample, approximately 47% were seen once. The sequenced material came from blood. These receptor sequences come from a man aged 55 to 70 in good health. Both conserved end residues are part of each CDR3. D genes are given only for firm matches. The size entry is marked missing in some rows and otherwise reads once, few, many or a size class.

>TRBV6-2/TRBV6-3|TRBJ1-2|few|TRBD1
TGTGCCAGCAGAGCGGGACAGGGGGCTAACTATGGCTACACCTTC
CASRAGQGANYGYTF
>TRBV2|TRBJ1-2|few|.
TGTGCCAGCAGTAGGGACATCAACTATGGCTACACCTTC
CASSRDINYGYTF
>TRBV20-1|TRBJ2-1|.|TRBD1
TGCAGTGGCATTACAGGGGTGGGGTCCTACAATGAGCAGTTCTTC
CSGITGVGSYNEQFF
>TRBV2|TRBJ2-7|few|.
TGTGCCAGCAAGAAGGACTACAACAATGAGCAGTACTTC
CASKKDYNNEQYF
>TRBV28|TRBJ2-1|.|.
TGTGCCAGCAGCGTGACAGGCCCTAATGTAAATGAGCAGTTCTTC
CASSVTGPNVNEQFF
>TRBV3-1|TRBJ2-3|.|TRBD2
TGTGCCAGCAGCCCCGTTTTGCTAGCGGGAGAACCAGATACGCAGTATTTT
CASSPVLLAGEPDTQYF
>TRBV20-1|TRBJ2-1|many|TRBD2
TGCAGTGCTCTGGGACTAGCGGAGCGATACAATGAGCAGTTCTTC
CSALGLAERYNEQFF
>TRBV20-1|TRBJ2-7|few|.
TGCAGTGCTAGGGAATACGCCGAGCAGTACTTC
CSAREYAEQYF
>TRBV27|TRBJ2-1|.|.
TGTGCCAGCAGATCTCGGGGGAGTGAGCAGTTCTTC
CASRSRGSEQFF
>TRBV18|TRBJ1-1|few|.
TGTGCCAGCTCACCGGACAGAAAGAACACTGAAGCTTTCTTT
CASSPDRKNTEAFF
>TRBV29-1|TRBJ2-3|.|.
TGCAGCTCCCGGGACTTGGGTGGTGCGCAGTATTTT
CSSRDLGGAQYF
>TRBV3-1|TRBJ2-2|.|.
TGTGCCAGCAGCCAAGTACCCGGGGAGCTGTTTTTT
CASSQVPGELFF
>TRBV28|TRBJ2-5|.|TRBD2
TGTACCAGCAGTTCCCCGGGGGTAGCGGGGTTTTGGGCCCAGTACTTC
CTSSSPGVAGFWAQYF
>TRBV20-1|TRBJ2-3|few|.
TGCAGTGCTAGGGGGGGGCTCATCACAGATACGCAGTATTTT
CSARGGLITDTQYF
>TRBV3-1|TRBJ2-3|.|.
TGTGCCAGCAGCCAAGGGCCCTCCGCAGATACGCAGTATTTT
CASSQGPSADTQYF
>TRBV6-4|TRBJ2-1|many|.
TGTGCCAGCAGTGACTCTATGAGGGGTATGAATGAGCAGTTCTTC
CASSDSMRGMNEQFF
>TRBV6-2/TRBV6-3|TRBJ2-1|few|.
TGTGCCAGCAGTTACTTCGGGGGAGGCGGATACAATGAGCAGTTCTTC
CASSYFGGGGYNEQFF
>TRBV28|TRBJ1-4|.|TRBD1
TGTGCCAGCAGCCAGGGGACAGCCCAGGGGAATGAAAAACTGTTTTTT
CASSQGTAQGNEKLFF
>TRBV5-1|TRBJ2-1|.|TRBD2
TGCGCCAGCAGCTTGGATCCGGGAGGGCAGTTCTTC
CASSLDPGGQFF
>TRBV11-2|TRBJ2-1|.|TRBD2
TGTGCCAGCAGCTCCGGGACTAGCGGGACCTACTCCTACAATGAGCAGTTCTTC
CASSSGTSGTYSYNEQFF
>TRBV6-2/TRBV6-3|TRBJ1-6|.|TRBD1
TGTGCCAGCAGACGCGAGCAGGGGGCCCTGCGGAATTCACCCCTCCACTTT
CASRREQGALRNSPLHF
>TRBV14|TRBJ2-3|.|TRBD1
TGTACCAGCAGCCAAGGGACAGGCCTCTACACAGATACGCAGTATTTT
CTSSQGTGLYTDTQYF
>TRBV5-1|TRBJ2-3|many|TRBD2
TGCGCCAGCAGCTTGCTAGCGGGAAGCACAGATACGCAGTATTTT
CASSLLAGSTDTQYF
>TRBV11-3|TRBJ2-1|.|.
TGTGCCAGCAGCTCGAGGGGCGCGGGGCCCGATGAGCAGTTCTTC
CASSSRGAGPDEQFF